Given below is one T cell receptor beta chain in context. The antigen it binds to is not known. Base quality data are lacking; no much larger clone is found one base away. The data are from a study of response to subunit inactivated influenza vaccine (dated by TCRdb to the late 2010s). Describing the broader study: To follow how T cells responded to a trivalent subunit inactivated influenza vaccine, the researchers relied on deep quantitative profiling of the T cell receptor repertoire. Results the study describes overall, beyond this receptor: According to the authors, only a limited number of new T cells may be recruited by each seasonal influenza vaccination.

V and J lose 4 bases and 7 bases, and a span of 16 bases separates them. There are 13 amino acids in the CDR3, from cysteine to phenylalanine inclusive. The DNA shown is the 39-base CDR3, in frame from base 1. From a lookup of the germline V gene, CDR1 and CDR2 are SQVTM and ANQGSEA. Library generation was performed with RT-PCR. These reads were obtained on an Illumina HiSeq 2500. TCRdb reprocessed the public reads (quality trimming at Q25 with fastp, clone calling with MiXCR) and kept in-frame beta chains. Every distinct CDR3 protein forms one entry, paired with its most common genes and DNA. A total of 650,000 or so distinct CDR3 sequences appear in this sample, about 15% of them only once. The ten largest account for about 7.6% of the sample.

Recombination joined TRBV29-1 with TRBJ2-5; the D gene is perhaps TRBD1 or TRBD2, as each covers 5 bases. The origin of this receptor is a man aged 50-59 years who received an inactivated influenza vaccine. Donor details come from another sample of the same person, matched by shared clones. The sample was PBMCs from blood, taken 14 days before vaccination. The sequenced DNA is TGCAGCGTTGCCGCCGGGACCTCCCGGACCCAGTACTTC. Protein translation: CSVAAGTSRTQYF.